The sequence of this TCR beta chain was determined in a study of T-cell reconstitution after alpha-beta-depleted transplantation in children listed by TCRdb under 2016. For the study in its entirety: T-cell immune reconstitution after TCRalphabeta/CD19-depleted allogeneic hematopoietic cell transplantation in children was quantitatively tracked in the study by means of TCR repertoire profiling.

The protocol used for the library was PCR. These reads were obtained on an Illumina HiSeq 2500. Molecular barcoding was employed in the preparation of TCR libraries, with unique molecular identifiers being used to normalize TCRbeta repertoire quantification. Using fastp at Q25 and MiXCR, TCRdb reprocessed the public reads and kept productive beta chains. One record per CDR3 amino acid sequence lists the most common genes and DNA. The sample has about 500,000 distinct CDR3 sequences on record, about 31% of them singletons. The ten largest clones capture 2% to 2.5% of the sample. This clonotype was picked up a small number of times. Its antigen remains undetermined. No quality values exist for individual bases; no much larger clone is one base distant. Based on the germline V gene, the CDR1 and CDR2 sequences are SGHVS and FQNEAQ. Trimming costs V 2 bases and J 6 bases, and their ends lie 5 bases apart. From its cysteine to its valine, the CDR3 spans 11 amino acids. CDR3 DNA is the only sequence kept; it has 33 bases, read in frame from the first base.

Rearrangement joined TRBV7-8 to TRBJ2-7; the D gene cannot be named for sure. This specimen was PBMCs from the stem cell graft donor, taken from the stem cell graft. The receptor was isolated from a human donor who donated a stem cell graft to a child with aplastic anemia. The CDR3 protein: CASSLMLEQYV. The nucleotide sequence is TGTGCCAGCAGCTTAATGCTCGAGCAGTACGTC.